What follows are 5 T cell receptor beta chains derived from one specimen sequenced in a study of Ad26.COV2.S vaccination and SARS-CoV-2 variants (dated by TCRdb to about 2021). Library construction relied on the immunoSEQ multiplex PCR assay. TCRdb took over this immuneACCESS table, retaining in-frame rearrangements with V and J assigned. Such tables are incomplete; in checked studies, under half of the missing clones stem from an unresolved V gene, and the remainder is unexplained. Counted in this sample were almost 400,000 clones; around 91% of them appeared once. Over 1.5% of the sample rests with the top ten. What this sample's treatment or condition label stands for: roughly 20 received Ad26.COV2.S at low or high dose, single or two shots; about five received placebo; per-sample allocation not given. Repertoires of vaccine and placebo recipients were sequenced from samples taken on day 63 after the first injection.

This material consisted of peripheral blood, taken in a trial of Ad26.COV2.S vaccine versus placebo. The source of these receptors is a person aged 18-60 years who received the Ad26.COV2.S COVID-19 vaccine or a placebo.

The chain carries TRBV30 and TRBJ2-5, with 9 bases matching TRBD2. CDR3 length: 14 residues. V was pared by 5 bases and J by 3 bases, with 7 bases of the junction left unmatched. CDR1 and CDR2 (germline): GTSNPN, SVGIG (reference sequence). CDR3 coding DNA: TGTGCCTGGTCTCCGACTAGCGGTAAAGAGACCCAGTACTTC. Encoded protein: CAWSPTSGKETQYF.

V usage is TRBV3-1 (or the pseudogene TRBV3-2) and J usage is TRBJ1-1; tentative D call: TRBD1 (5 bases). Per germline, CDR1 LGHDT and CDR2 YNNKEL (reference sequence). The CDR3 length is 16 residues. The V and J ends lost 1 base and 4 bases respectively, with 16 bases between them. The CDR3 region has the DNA TGTGCCAGCAGCCAAGTAGAAGGCATAGGGACCACTGAAGCTTTCTTT. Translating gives CASSQVEGIGTTEAFF.

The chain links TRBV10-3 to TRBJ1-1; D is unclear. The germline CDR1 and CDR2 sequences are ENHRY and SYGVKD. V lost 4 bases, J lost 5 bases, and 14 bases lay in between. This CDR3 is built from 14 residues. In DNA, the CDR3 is TGTGCCATCAGTGCATCGGTGGCAGGAACTGAAGCTTTCTTT. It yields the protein CAISASVAGTEAFF.

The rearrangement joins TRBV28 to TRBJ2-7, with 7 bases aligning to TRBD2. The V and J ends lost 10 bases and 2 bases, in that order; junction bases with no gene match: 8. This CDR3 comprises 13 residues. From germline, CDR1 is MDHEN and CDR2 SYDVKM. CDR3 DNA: TGTGCCACGGGACTTGGGAGGGCCTACGAGCAGTACTTC. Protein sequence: CATGLGRAYEQYF.

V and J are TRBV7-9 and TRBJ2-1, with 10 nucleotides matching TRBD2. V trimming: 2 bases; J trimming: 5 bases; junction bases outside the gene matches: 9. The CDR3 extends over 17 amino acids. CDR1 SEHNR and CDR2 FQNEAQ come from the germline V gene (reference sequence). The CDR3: CASSLPPRLAGDNEQFF. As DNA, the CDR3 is TGTGCCAGCAGCTTACCCCCACGGCTAGCGGGAGACAATGAGCAGTTCTTC. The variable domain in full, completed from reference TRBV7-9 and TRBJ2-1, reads DTGVSQNPRHKITKRGQNVTFRCDPISEHNRLYWYRQTLGQGPEFLTYFQNEAQLEKSRLLSDRFSAERPKGSFSTLEIQRTEQGDSAMYLCASSLPPRLAGDNEQFFGPGTRLTVL.